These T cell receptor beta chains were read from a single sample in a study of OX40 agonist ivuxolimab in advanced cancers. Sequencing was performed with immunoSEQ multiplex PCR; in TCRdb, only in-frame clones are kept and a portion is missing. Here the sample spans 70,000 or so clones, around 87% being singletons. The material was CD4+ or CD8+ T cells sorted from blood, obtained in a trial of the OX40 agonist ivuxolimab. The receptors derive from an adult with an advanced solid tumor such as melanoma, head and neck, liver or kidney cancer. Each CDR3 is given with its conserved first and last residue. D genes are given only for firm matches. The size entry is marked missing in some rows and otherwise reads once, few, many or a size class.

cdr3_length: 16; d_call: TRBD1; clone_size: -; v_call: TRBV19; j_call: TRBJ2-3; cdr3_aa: CASSTGLGGSTDTQYF; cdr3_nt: TGTGCCAGTAGTACCGGGTTAGGGGGCAGTACAGATACGCAGTATTTT
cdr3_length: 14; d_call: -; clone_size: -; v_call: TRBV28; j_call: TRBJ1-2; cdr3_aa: CASSLRTANYGYTF; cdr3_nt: TGTGCCAGCAGTTTGAGGACAGCCAACTATGGCTACACCTTC
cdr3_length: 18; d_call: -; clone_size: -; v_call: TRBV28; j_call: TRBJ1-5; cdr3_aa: CASSPGGRGFYSNQPQHF; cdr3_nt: TGTGCCAGCAGTCCGGGAGGCAGGGGTTTCTATAGCAATCAGCCCCAGCATTTT
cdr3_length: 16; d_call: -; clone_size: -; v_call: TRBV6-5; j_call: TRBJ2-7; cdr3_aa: CASSYDGGRGKGEQYF; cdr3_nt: TGTGCCAGCAGTTACGACGGGGGTCGAGGGAAGGGCGAGCAGTACTTC
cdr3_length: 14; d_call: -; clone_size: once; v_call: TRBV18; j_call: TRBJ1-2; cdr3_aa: CASSLQGENYGYTF; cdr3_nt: TGTGCCAGCTCACTCCAGGGAGAAAACTATGGCTACACCTTC
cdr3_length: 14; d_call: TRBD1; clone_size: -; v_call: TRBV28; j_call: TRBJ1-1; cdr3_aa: CASSLGQLNTEAFF; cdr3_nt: TGTGCCAGCAGTTTGGGACAGCTGAACACTGAAGCTTTCTTT
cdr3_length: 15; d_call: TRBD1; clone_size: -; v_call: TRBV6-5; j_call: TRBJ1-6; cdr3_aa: CASSYSYRGDSPLHF; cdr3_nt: TGTGCCAGCAGTTACTCATACAGGGGTGATTCACCCCTCCACTTT
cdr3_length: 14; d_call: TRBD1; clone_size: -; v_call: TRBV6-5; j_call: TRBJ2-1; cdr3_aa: CASSYRTGDNEQFF; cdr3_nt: TGTGCCAGCAGTTACCGGACAGGGGACAATGAGCAGTTCTTC
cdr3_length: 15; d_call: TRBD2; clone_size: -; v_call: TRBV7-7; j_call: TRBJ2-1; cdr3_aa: CASSPTSGGYNEQFF; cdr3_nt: TGTGCCAGCAGCCCGACTAGCGGGGGATACAATGAGCAGTTCTTC
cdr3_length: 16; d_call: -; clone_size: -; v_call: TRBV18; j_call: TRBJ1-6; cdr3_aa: CASSPPNGQGNSPLHF; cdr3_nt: TGTGCCAGCTCACCGCCCAATGGGCAGGGGAATTCACCCCTCCACTTT
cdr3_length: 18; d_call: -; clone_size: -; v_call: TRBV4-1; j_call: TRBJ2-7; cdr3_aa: CASSQDGVDRSPGDEQYF; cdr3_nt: TGCGCCAGCAGCCAAGATGGGGTCGACAGATCCCCAGGGGACGAGCAGTACTTC
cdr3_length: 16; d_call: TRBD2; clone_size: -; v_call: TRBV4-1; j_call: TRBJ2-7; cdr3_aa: CASSQDSTSGGYEQYF; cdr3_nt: TGCGCCAGCAGCCAAGATTCGACTAGCGGGGGGTACGAGCAGTACTTC
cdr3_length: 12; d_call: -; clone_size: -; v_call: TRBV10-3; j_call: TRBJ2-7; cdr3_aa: CATAGTAYEQYF; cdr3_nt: TGTGCCACCGCGGGGACCGCCTACGAGCAGTACTTC
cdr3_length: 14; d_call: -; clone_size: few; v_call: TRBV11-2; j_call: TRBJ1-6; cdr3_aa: CASSLGGAESPLHF; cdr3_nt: TGTGCCAGCAGCTTAGGAGGGGCAGAGTCACCCCTCCACTTT
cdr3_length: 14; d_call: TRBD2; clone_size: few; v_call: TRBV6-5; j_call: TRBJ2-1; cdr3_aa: CASSYVAGNNEQFF; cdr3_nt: TGTGCCAGCAGTTACGTAGCGGGGAACAATGAGCAGTTCTTC
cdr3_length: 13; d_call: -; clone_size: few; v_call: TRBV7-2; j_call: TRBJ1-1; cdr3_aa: CASSLMQNTEAFF; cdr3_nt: TGTGCCAGCAGCTTAATGCAAAACACTGAAGCTTTCTTT
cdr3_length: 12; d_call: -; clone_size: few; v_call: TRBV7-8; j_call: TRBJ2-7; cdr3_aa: CASSTDQAEQYF; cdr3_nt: TGTGCCAGCAGCACGGACCAGGCGGAGCAGTACTTC
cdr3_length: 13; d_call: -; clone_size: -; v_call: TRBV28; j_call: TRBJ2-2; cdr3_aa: CASLVSNTGELFF; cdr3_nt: TGTGCCAGCCTGGTTTCGAACACCGGGGAGCTGTTTTTT
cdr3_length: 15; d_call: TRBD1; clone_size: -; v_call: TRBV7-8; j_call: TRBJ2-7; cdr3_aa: CASSLVWTGGNEQYF; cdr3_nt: TGTGCCAGCAGCTTAGTTTGGACAGGGGGTAACGAGCAGTACTTC
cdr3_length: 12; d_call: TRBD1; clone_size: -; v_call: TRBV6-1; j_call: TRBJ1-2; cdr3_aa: CARSQGNYGYTF; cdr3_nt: TGTGCCAGGTCACAGGGGAACTATGGCTACACCTTC
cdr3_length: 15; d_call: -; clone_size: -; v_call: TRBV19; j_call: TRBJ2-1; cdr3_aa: CASSILKGSYNEQFF; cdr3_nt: TGTGCCAGTAGTATCCTGAAGGGATCCTACAATGAGCAGTTCTTC
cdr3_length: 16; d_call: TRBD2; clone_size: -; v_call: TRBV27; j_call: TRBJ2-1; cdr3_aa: CASSGGSGGASNEQFF; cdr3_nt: TGTGCCAGCAGTGGGGGAAGCGGGGGGGCTTCCAATGAGCAGTTCTTC
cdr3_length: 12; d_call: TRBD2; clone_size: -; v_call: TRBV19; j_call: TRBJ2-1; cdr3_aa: CASSLGTSFKFF; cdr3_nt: TGTGCCAGTAGTCTAGGGACTAGCTTCAAGTTCTTC
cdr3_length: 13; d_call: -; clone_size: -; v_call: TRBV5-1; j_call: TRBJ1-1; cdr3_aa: CASSSDTPGRAFF; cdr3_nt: TGCGCCAGCAGCTCTGACACCCCCGGCCGAGCTTTCTTT
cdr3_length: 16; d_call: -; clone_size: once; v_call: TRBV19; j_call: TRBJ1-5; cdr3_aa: CASSIVVGRAGQPQHF; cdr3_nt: TGTGCCAGTAGTATTGTTGTTGGCAGGGCAGGGCAGCCCCAGCATTTT
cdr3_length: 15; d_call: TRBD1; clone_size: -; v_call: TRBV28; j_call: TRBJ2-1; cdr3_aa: CASTTPGGRTGEQFF; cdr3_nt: TGTGCCAGCACTACGCCAGGGGGTAGGACTGGTGAGCAGTTCTTC
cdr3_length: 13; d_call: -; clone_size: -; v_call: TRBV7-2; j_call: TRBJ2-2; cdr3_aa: CASSLDGGRELFF; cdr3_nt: TGTGCCAGCAGCTTAGACGGGGGAAGGGAGCTGTTTTTT
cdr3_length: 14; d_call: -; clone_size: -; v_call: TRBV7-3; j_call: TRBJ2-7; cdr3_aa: CASSLSPGPYEQYF; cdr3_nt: TGTGCCAGCAGCTTATCCCCGGGTCCCTACGAGCAGTACTTC
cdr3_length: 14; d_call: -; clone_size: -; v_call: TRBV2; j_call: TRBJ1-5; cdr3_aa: CASSDQSSNQPQHF; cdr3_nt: TGTGCCAGCAGTGACCAGTCTAGCAATCAGCCCCAGCATTTT
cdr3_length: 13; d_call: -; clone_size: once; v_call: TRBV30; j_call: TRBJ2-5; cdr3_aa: CAWMGAGMETQYF; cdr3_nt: TGTGCCTGGATGGGGGCTGGGATGGAGACCCAGTACTTC
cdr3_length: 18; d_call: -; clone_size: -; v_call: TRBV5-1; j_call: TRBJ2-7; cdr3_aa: CASSLESWDGGLSYEQYF; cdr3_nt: TGCGCCAGCAGCTTGGAGTCCTGGGACGGGGGTCTTTCCTACGAGCAGTACTTC
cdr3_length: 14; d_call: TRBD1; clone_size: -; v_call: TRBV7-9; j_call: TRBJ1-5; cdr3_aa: CASSLGQGNQPQHF; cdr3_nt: TGTGCCAGCAGCTTAGGACAGGGGAACCAGCCCCAGCATTTT
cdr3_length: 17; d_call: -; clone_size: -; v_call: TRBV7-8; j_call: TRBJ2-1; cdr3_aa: CASSLGGWGSTYNEQFF; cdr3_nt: TGTGCCAGCAGCTTAGGGGGATGGGGAAGTACCTACAATGAGCAGTTCTTC
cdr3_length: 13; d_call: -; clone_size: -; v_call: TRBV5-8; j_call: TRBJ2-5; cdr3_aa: CASSLWRGETQYF; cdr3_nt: TGTGCCAGCAGCTTGTGGCGTGGGGAGACCCAGTACTTC
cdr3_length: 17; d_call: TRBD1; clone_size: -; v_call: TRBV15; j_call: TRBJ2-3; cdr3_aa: CATSRSTTGKNTDTQYF; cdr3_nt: TGTGCCACCAGCAGATCGACGACAGGGAAAAACACAGATACGCAGTATTTT
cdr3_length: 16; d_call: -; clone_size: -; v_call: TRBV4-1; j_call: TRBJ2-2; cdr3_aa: CASSQEVAPRAGELFF; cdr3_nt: TGCGCCAGCAGCCAAGAAGTAGCCCCGAGGGCCGGGGAGCTGTTTTTT
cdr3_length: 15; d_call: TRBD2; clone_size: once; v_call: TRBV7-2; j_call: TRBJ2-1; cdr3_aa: CASSSGLAGVYEQFF; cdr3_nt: TGTGCCAGCAGCTCGGGACTAGCGGGAGTCTATGAGCAGTTCTTC
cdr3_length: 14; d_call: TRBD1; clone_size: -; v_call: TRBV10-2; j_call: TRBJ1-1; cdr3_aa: CASSYGQEGTEAFF; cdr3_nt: TGCGCCAGCAGCTACGGACAGGAGGGGACTGAAGCTTTCTTT
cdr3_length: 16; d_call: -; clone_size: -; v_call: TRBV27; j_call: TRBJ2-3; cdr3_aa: CASTPWGALGTDTQYF; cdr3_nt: TGTGCCAGCACCCCCTGGGGGGCGTTGGGTACAGATACGCAGTATTTT
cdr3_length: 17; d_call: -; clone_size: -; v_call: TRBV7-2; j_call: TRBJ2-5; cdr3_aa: CASSLAVSRRAQETQYF; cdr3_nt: TGTGCCAGCAGCTTAGCAGTTTCTAGAAGGGCCCAAGAGACCCAGTACTTC
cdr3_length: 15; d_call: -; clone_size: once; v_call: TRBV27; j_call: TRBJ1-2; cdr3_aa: CASSLSASWGVGYTF; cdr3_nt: TGTGCCAGCAGTTTATCAGCGTCTTGGGGGGTTGGCTACACCTTC
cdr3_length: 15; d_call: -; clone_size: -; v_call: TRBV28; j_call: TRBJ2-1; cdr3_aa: CASRLEGIPYNEQFF; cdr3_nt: TGTGCCAGCAGGTTAGAGGGCATCCCCTACAATGAGCAGTTCTTC
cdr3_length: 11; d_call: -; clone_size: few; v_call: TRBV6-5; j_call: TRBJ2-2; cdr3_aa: CASSRPGELFF; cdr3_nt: TGTGCCAGCAGCCGGCCCGGGGAGCTGTTTTTT
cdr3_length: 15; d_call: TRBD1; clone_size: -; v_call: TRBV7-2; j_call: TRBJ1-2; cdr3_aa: CASSTGTGVNYGYTF; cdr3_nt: TGTGCCAGCAGCACCGGGACAGGGGTTAACTATGGCTACACCTTC
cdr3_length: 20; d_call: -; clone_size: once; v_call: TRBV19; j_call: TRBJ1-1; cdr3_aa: CASSTTIRDGRGIRDTEAFF; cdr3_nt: TGTGCCAGTAGTACAACCATCCGGGACGGTCGAGGGATTAGGGACACTGAAGCTTTCTTT
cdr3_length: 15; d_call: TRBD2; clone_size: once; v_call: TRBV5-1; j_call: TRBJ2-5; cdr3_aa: CASSSIAGERETQYF; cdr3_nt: TGCGCCAGCAGCTCTATAGCGGGAGAGCGGGAGACCCAGTACTTC
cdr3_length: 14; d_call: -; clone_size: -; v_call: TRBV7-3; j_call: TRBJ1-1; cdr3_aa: CASSLGQWNTEAFF; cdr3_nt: TGTGCCAGCAGCTTAGGACAGTGGAACACTGAAGCTTTCTTT
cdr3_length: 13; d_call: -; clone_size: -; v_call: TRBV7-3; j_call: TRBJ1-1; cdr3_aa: CASSLADRTEAFF; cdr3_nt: TGTGCCAGCAGCTTAGCTGATAGGACTGAAGCTTTCTTT